A selection of T cell receptor beta chains follows, all from one sample in a study of cytomegalovirus exposure and HLA in healthy donors. Clones were sequenced by immunoSEQ multiplex PCR, and TCRdb holds only the in-frame ones, with some missing. Of about 45,000 clones in the sample, roughly 90% are singletons; the top ten hold roughly 8%. Specimen: PBMCs. These receptors were collected from a woman aged 40 to 50 in good health and CMV-seropositive. Both conserved end residues are part of each CDR3. Fields, in order: clone size, CDR3 length, J gene, D gene, V gene, CDR3 DNA, CDR3 protein. D genes are given only for firm matches. A row's size may be missing; if present it is once, few, many or a size class.

size: -
length: 16
J: TRBJ2-3
D: -
V: TRBV5-8
DNA: TGTGCCAGCAGCTTGTTGTCGGGGGACCCGAGGGATACGCAGTATTTT
CDR3: CASSLLSGDPRDTQYF

size: -
length: 16
J: TRBJ2-7
D: -
V: TRBV6-5
DNA: TGTGCCAGCAGTTACCCTCAGAGGGAGGCGAACTACGAGCAGTACTTC
CDR3: CASSYPQREANYEQYF

size: few
length: 12
J: TRBJ2-6
D: -
V: TRBV6-6
DNA: TGTGCCAGTGGGCCTGGGGCCAACGTCCTGACTTTC
CDR3: CASGPGANVLTF

size: once
length: 14
J: TRBJ2-7
D: TRBD2
V: TRBV13
DNA: TGTGCCAGCAGCTTAGGTCGGGGGGGCTACGAGCAGTACTTC
CDR3: CASSLGRGGYEQYF

size: -
length: 15
J: TRBJ2-7
D: -
V: TRBV7-3
DNA: TGTGCCAGCAGCTTAACCCCGGGAGCTGGCTACGAGCAGTACTTC
CDR3: CASSLTPGAGYEQYF

size: once
length: 12
J: TRBJ2-1
D: -
V: TRBV11-3
DNA: TGTGCCAGCAGCTTAGATCGTGATGAGCAGTTCTTC
CDR3: CASSLDRDEQFF

size: few
length: 14
J: TRBJ2-3
D: -
V: TRBV10-1
DNA: TGCGCCAGCAGCCGGGAGTTTTTCACAGATACGCAGTATTTT
CDR3: CASSREFFTDTQYF

size: once
length: 15
J: TRBJ2-3
D: TRBD2
V: TRBV19
DNA: TGTGCCAGTAGTACGACTAGCGGGAGGGCAGATACGCAGTATTTT
CDR3: CASSTTSGRADTQYF

size: -
length: 13
J: TRBJ1-5
D: -
V: TRBV27
DNA: TGTGCCAGCAGTTCGACTCTGAATCAGCCCCAGCATTTT
CDR3: CASSSTLNQPQHF

size: -
length: 16
J: TRBJ1-5
D: -
V: TRBV15
DNA: TGTGCCACCAGCAGAGACAGAGGCATTCTCAATCAGCCCCAGCATTTT
CDR3: CATSRDRGILNQPQHF

size: -
length: 14
J: TRBJ2-1
D: TRBD2
V: TRBV28
DNA: TGTGCCAGCAGGGAACTAGCGGGAGGGTATGAGCAGTTCTTC
CDR3: CASRELAGGYEQFF

size: -
length: 12
J: TRBJ1-2
D: -
V: TRBV7-2
DNA: TGTGCCAGCAGCGAGGACTTGGGGGGCTACACCTTC
CDR3: CASSEDLGGYTF

size: -
length: 15
J: TRBJ1-5
D: -
V: TRBV6-1
DNA: TGTGCCAGCAGTGAACAAGGTGGGGCCAATCAGCCCCAGCATTTT
CDR3: CASSEQGGANQPQHF

size: -
length: 18
J: TRBJ1-5
D: -
V: TRBV28
DNA: TGTGCCAGCAGTTACACAGGGAGTGCCGCATATAGCAATCAGCCCCAGCATTTT
CDR3: CASSYTGSAAYSNQPQHF

size: -
length: 12
J: TRBJ1-2
D: -
V: TRBV5-1
DNA: TGCGCCAGCAGCTCCTCAGGGGAAGGCTACACCTTC
CDR3: CASSSSGEGYTF

size: -
length: 14
J: TRBJ1-2
D: -
V: TRBV10-2
DNA: TGCGCCAGCAGTGAGCCGGGAGTTAACTATGGCTACACCTTC
CDR3: CASSEPGVNYGYTF

size: -
length: 13
J: TRBJ2-2
D: TRBD1
V: TRBV6-1
DNA: TGTGCCAGCAGTGGCGACAGGGGCCGGGAGCTGTTTTTT
CDR3: CASSGDRGRELFF

size: once
length: 13
J: TRBJ2-5
D: -
V: TRBV18
DNA: TGTGCCAGCTCGCAGGGAAGCCAAGAGACCCAGTACTTC
CDR3: CASSQGSQETQYF

size: -
length: 13
J: TRBJ1-1
D: -
V: TRBV6-4
DNA: TGTGCCAGCAGGATGGGGCCGAACACTGAAGCTTTCTTT
CDR3: CASRMGPNTEAFF

size: -
length: 16
J: TRBJ2-1
D: TRBD1
V: TRBV15
DNA: TGTGCCACCAGCAGTAAACAGGGGCCAATGGTCGATGAGCAGTTCTTC
CDR3: CATSSKQGPMVDEQFF

size: -
length: 16
J: TRBJ2-2
D: TRBD1
V: TRBV5-4
DNA: TGTGCCAGCAGCTCCCCGGGACAGGGTTTTGCCGGGGAGCTGTTTTTT
CDR3: CASSSPGQGFAGELFF

size: -
length: 15
J: TRBJ1-1
D: -
V: TRBV5-1
DNA: TGCGCCAGCAGCTTGGGACCAGGGTCGGTGGGGGAAGCTTTCTTT
CDR3: CASSLGPGSVGEAFF

size: -
length: 14
J: TRBJ1-6
D: -
V: TRBV6-5
DNA: TGTGCCAGCTCCCCTCACAGCAATAATTCACCCCTCCACTTT
CDR3: CASSPHSNNSPLHF

size: -
length: 15
J: TRBJ1-6
D: TRBD1
V: TRBV6-5
DNA: TGTGCCAGCAACATGGACAGGGGTGGGAATTCACCCCTCCACTTT
CDR3: CASNMDRGGNSPLHF

size: -
length: 18
J: TRBJ2-7
D: -
V: TRBV19
DNA: TGTGCCAGTAGTAAGCACCACCTGACCGGGACATATGACTACGAGCAGTACTTC
CDR3: CASSKHHLTGTYDYEQYF

size: -
length: 16
J: TRBJ1-1
D: TRBD1
V: TRBV2
DNA: TGTGCCAGCAGAGCCCTAGGACAGGTGGGAAACACTGAAGCTTTCTTT
CDR3: CASRALGQVGNTEAFF

size: -
length: 13
J: TRBJ2-1
D: -
V: TRBV15
DNA: TGTGCCACCAGCAGAGACCTAAAGATTGAGCAGTTCTTC
CDR3: CATSRDLKIEQFF

size: -
length: 15
J: TRBJ2-1
D: -
V: TRBV10-2
DNA: TGCGCCAGTAGATCCGGGGGGCCGCCGGGCAATGAGCAGTTCTTC
CDR3: CASRSGGPPGNEQFF

size: -
length: 15
J: TRBJ2-7
D: TRBD2
V: TRBV28
DNA: TGTGCCAGCAGCTCGCGACTAGCGGGAGAGGACGAGCAGTACTTC
CDR3: CASSSRLAGEDEQYF

size: few
length: 13
J: TRBJ1-1
D: -
V: TRBV6-1
DNA: TGTGCCAGCAGCTTAGGTAGGGGGGGTGAAGCTTTCTTT
CDR3: CASSLGRGGEAFF

size: -
length: 14
J: TRBJ2-3
D: -
V: TRBV19
DNA: TGTGCCAGTAGTATCGGCAGGGAAACAGATACGCAGTATTTT
CDR3: CASSIGRETDTQYF

size: -
length: 15
J: TRBJ1-2
D: -
V: TRBV28
DNA: TGTGCCAGCAGTCCCGCAGGGGCAGCTAACTATGGCTACACCTTC
CDR3: CASSPAGAANYGYTF

size: -
length: 16
J: TRBJ2-1
D: TRBD2
V: TRBV7-6
DNA: TGTGCCAGCAGCTTAGCGCCTAATAGCGGGGTCGATGAGCAGTTCTTC
CDR3: CASSLAPNSGVDEQFF

size: once
length: 17
J: TRBJ1-6
D: TRBD1
V: TRBV15
DNA: TGTGCCACCAGCAGAGTTAAAGAGACAGGGTTAGGCTCACCCCTCCACTTT
CDR3: CATSRVKETGLGSPLHF

size: -
length: 16
J: TRBJ2-2
D: TRBD1
V: TRBV6-4
DNA: TGTGCCAGCAAGCTCGACAGGGGGCTTCCCACCGGGGAGCTGTTTTTT
CDR3: CASKLDRGLPTGELFF

size: -
length: 15
J: TRBJ2-5
D: TRBD2
V: TRBV28
DNA: TGTGCCAGCACCCAAAGTGCTAGCGGGAGTAAGACCCAGTACTTC
CDR3: CASTQSASGSKTQYF

size: -
length: 17
J: TRBJ2-1
D: TRBD2
V: TRBV7-7
DNA: TGTGCCAGCAGCTTATCGTCGTTGGCGGGGGGGCCGAATGAGCAGTTCTTC
CDR3: CASSLSSLAGGPNEQFF

size: once
length: 14
J: TRBJ1-1
D: -
V: TRBV28
DNA: TGTGCCAGCAGCCCAACGGGGGTCGGGACTGAAGCTTTCTTT
CDR3: CASSPTGVGTEAFF

size: -
length: 12
J: TRBJ2-7
D: -
V: TRBV29-1
DNA: TGCAGCGTTCTACGGGAGCGGGACGAGCAGTACTTC
CDR3: CSVLRERDEQYF

size: -
length: 11
J: TRBJ2-5
D: -
V: TRBV9
DNA: TGTGCCAGCAGCTCCCGGGGGACCCAGTACTTC
CDR3: CASSSRGTQYF

size: once
length: 14
J: TRBJ1-1
D: -
V: TRBV5-1
DNA: TGCGCCAGCAGCTTGTACAGGGCGAACACTGAAGCTTTCTTT
CDR3: CASSLYRANTEAFF

size: -
length: 16
J: TRBJ2-1
D: -
V: TRBV6-5
DNA: TGTGCCAGCAGTTACTCAGGACTATCGCCCTACAATGAGCAGTTCTTC
CDR3: CASSYSGLSPYNEQFF

size: once
length: 15
J: TRBJ2-4
D: -
V: TRBV28
DNA: TGTGCCAGCTCGCCCGGGGACTTAGCCAAAAACATTCAGTACTTC
CDR3: CASSPGDLAKNIQYF

size: once
length: 15
J: TRBJ1-1
D: -
V: TRBV14
DNA: TGTGCCAGCAGCCTCTACAGGGTGATGGACACTGAAGCTTTCTTT
CDR3: CASSLYRVMDTEAFF

size: -
length: 13
J: TRBJ1-2
D: -
V: TRBV13
DNA: TGTGCCAGCACCATCCAGGGGAACTATGGCTACACCTTC
CDR3: CASTIQGNYGYTF

size: -
length: 16
J: TRBJ2-1
D: TRBD2
V: TRBV5-1
DNA: TGCGCCAGCAGCGTGCAACCTAGCGGGAGCTTCAATGAGCAGTTCTTC
CDR3: CASSVQPSGSFNEQFF

size: -
length: 16
J: TRBJ2-3
D: TRBD1
V: TRBV6-5
DNA: TGTGCCAGCAGTTTTCAAGAGAGGGGGCGAAAAGATACGCAGTATTTT
CDR3: CASSFQERGRKDTQYF

size: -
length: 13
J: TRBJ2-6
D: -
V: TRBV11-2
DNA: TGTGCCAGCAGGGGCCCTGGGGCCAACGTCCTGACTTTC
CDR3: CASRGPGANVLTF

size: -
length: 15
J: TRBJ2-2
D: -
V: TRBV9
DNA: TGTGCCAGCAGCGTCGACACGGTCATTGCCGGGGAGCTGTTTTTT
CDR3: CASSVDTVIAGELFF

size: -
length: 12
J: TRBJ1-3
D: -
V: TRBV2
DNA: TGTGCCAGCAGTAACAGCGGGAACACCATATATTTT
CDR3: CASSNSGNTIYF

size: -
length: 16
J: TRBJ2-1
D: TRBD2
V: TRBV7-7
DNA: TGTGCTAGCAGCTTAGCGAGGACTAGTGGTGGCGGTGAGCAGTTCTTC
CDR3: CASSLARTSGGGEQFF